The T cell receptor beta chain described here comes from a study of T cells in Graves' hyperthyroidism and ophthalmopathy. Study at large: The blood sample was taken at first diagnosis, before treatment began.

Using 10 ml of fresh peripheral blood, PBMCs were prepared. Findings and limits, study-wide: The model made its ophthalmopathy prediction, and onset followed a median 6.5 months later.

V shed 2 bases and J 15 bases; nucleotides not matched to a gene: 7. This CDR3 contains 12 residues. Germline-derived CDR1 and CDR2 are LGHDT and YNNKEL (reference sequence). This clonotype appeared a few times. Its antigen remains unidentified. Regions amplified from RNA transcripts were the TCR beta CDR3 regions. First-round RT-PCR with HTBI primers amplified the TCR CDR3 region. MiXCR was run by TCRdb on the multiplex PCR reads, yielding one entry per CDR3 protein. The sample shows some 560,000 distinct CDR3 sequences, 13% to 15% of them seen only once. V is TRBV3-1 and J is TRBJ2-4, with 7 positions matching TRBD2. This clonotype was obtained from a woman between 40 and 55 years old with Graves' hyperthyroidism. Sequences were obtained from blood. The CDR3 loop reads CASSQQAGPLYF. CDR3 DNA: TGTGCCAGCAGCCAACAAGCGGGACCATTGTACTTC. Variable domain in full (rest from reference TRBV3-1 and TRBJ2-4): DTAVSQTPKYLVTQMGNDKSIKCEQNLGHDTMYWYKQDSKKFLKIMFSYNNKELIINETVPNRFSPKSPDKAHLNLHINSLELGDSAVYFCASSQQAGPLYFGAGTRLSVL.